This T cell receptor (beta chain) was profiled in a study of T-cell reconstitution after alpha-beta-depleted transplantation in children. Study results and caveats: After transplant, at about two months, alpha-beta T cells were reportedly derived from several hundred expanded graft clones. The authors attributed T-cell counts and diversity one year after transplant mostly to newly produced T cells. TCRbeta diversity was high at day 60 in some patients (a result of surviving recipient T cells and thymic progenitors).

The germline CDR1 and CDR2 sequences are SGDLS and YYNGEE. The CDR3 spans 13 residues. Between the trimmed V and J ends, which lost 0 bases and 4 bases, there was a span of 7 bases. The authors prepared the TCRbeta library with unique molecular identifiers. Using its own MiXCR run on the PCR reads, TCRdb lists one record per CDR3 protein. The sample shows around 800,000 distinct CDR3 sequences, around 15% of them seen only once. This clonotype was found many times. Antigen: not known. The specimen was PBMCs, mostly from graft donor cells, collected 360 days after TCRalphabeta/CD19-depleted stem cell transplant. The V gene is TRBV9, the J gene TRBJ1-2; D is undetermined. The sequence came from a male patient under 18 who had a stem cell transplant for acute lymphoblastic leukemia, so the T cells may come from the graft donor. The CDR3 loop reads CASSVGGSYGYTF. CDR3 sequence (DNA): TGTGCCAGCAGCGTAGGGGGATCCTATGGCTACACCTTC.